The rows below give T cell receptor beta chains drawn from one sample of a study of blood T cell repertoires in COVID-19. Clones were sequenced by immunoSEQ multiplex PCR, and TCRdb holds only the in-frame ones, with some missing. The repertoire holds roughly 140,000 clones, with roughly 84% as singletons. Material for sequencing was peripheral blood. The origin of the receptors is a man between 60 and 75 years old with active or convalescent COVID-19. CDR3s leave out the opening cysteine and the closing phenylalanine or tryptophan. The order of the fields is V gene, J gene, CDR3 protein.

V gene: TRBV6-2/TRBV6-3
J gene: TRBJ2-3
CDR3 protein: ASSKRPGTGSTDTQY

V gene: TRBV11-2
J gene: TRBJ2-2
CDR3 protein: ASSYFRGLDGELF

V gene: TRBV6-2/TRBV6-3
J gene: TRBJ1-1
CDR3 protein: ASSWGQGGTEAF

V gene: TRBV6-5
J gene: TRBJ2-7
CDR3 protein: ASSSPTGTTSYEQY

V gene: TRBV25-1
J gene: TRBJ1-4
CDR3 protein: ASRETGKTNEKLF

V gene: TRBV19
J gene: TRBJ1-5
CDR3 protein: ASSIGYSNQPQH

V gene: TRBV6-1
J gene: TRBJ1-1
CDR3 protein: ASGASYNTEAF

V gene: TRBV10-3
J gene: TRBJ2-3
CDR3 protein: ASSRGGSTDTQY

V gene: TRBV24-1
J gene: TRBJ2-1
CDR3 protein: ATSDLSGNFYNEQF

V gene: TRBV6-1
J gene: TRBJ1-1
CDR3 protein: ASSKGQGLRNTEAF

V gene: TRBV5-1
J gene: TRBJ2-1
CDR3 protein: ASSHGTSGISDEQF

V gene: TRBV18
J gene: TRBJ1-1
CDR3 protein: ASSLAGTGVNTEAF

V gene: TRBV30
J gene: TRBJ1-2
CDR3 protein: ARRFLYGYT

V gene: TRBV12-3/TRBV12-4
J gene: TRBJ1-4
CDR3 protein: ASSSGGGEKLF

V gene: TRBV27
J gene: TRBJ1-6
CDR3 protein: ASSLGYSTISYNSPLH

V gene: TRBV19
J gene: TRBJ1-1
CDR3 protein: ASSISTRSEEAF

V gene: TRBV29-1
J gene: TRBJ2-3
CDR3 protein: SVHSGRASDTQY

V gene: TRBV20-1
J gene: TRBJ1-4
CDR3 protein: SASQGPVMF

V gene: TRBV30
J gene: TRBJ2-2
CDR3 protein: AWSVGGKLAGELF

V gene: TRBV9
J gene: TRBJ1-1
CDR3 protein: ASSVGWELEGGTEAF

V gene: TRBV14
J gene: TRBJ1-6
CDR3 protein: ASSQVGVGSPLH

V gene: TRBV27
J gene: TRBJ1-5
CDR3 protein: ASSFRGGNQPQH